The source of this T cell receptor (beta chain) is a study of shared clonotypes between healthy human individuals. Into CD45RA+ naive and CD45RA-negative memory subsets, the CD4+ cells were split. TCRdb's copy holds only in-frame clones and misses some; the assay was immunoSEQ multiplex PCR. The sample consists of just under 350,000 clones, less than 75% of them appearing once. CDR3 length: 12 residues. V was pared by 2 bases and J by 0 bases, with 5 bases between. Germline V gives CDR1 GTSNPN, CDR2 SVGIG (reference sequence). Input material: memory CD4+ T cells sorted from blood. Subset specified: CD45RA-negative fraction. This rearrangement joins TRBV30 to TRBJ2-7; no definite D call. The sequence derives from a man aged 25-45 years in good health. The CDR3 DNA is TGTGCCTGGAGTCTGAGCTCCTACGAGCAGTACTTC. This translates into CAWSLSSYEQYF.